This TCR beta chain was sequenced in a study of blood T cell repertoires in COVID-19. As for the study in general: Samples came from the United States, Italy and Spain, spanning acute and convalescent COVID-19. T cells, B-cell-depleted T cells, or PBMCs supplied cDNA or gDNA.

Authors' data handling: Amplification from reference gene primers served as the basis for estimated nucleated cell counts. The protocol was immunoSEQ multiplex PCR, while the TCRdb copy is restricted to in-frame clones and leaves out a portion. V and J calls and clone size are given by that table; D and trimming were obtained from the DNA. The sample comprises 200,000 to 300,000 clones, around 87% of which are singletons, and about 5% rests with the top ten. Germline lookup yields CDR1 SGHAT and CDR2 FQNNGV. This CDR3 is 16 amino acids long. The junction had 7 bases not matched to a gene; V was cut back by 2 bases and J by 1 base. Seattle-derived patients entered the study during active infection and were followed longitudinally.

This sequence originates from a woman in her fifties or sixties with COVID-19, enrolled during active disease. Material: peripheral blood. The chain is built from TRBV11-2 and TRBJ1-1; 7 bases fit TRBD1. The CDR3 loop reads CASSLTPTGWNTEAFF. DNA of the CDR3: TGTGCCAGCAGCTTAACCCCGACAGGGTGGAACACTGAAGCTTTCTTT.